Below, 9 T cell receptor beta chains from the same sample are listed, as sequenced in a study of identical twins. TCRdb processed the 5' RACE reads anew with MiXCR; each CDR3 protein has one entry. The sample includes approximately 1.8 million distinct CDR3 sequences, around a third seen only once; the top ten take more than 0.25%. The sample comprised cord blood. The source of these receptors is a newborn girl in good health.

The sample holds a few counts of this clonotype. The CDR3 DNA is TGTGCCAGCAGAATCTACACAGATACGCAGTATTTT. This codes for CASRIYTDTQYF. The chain combines TRBV7-2 with TRBJ2-3, with D hard to call. With 6 bases removed from V and 2 bases from J, the gap between germline ends came to 6 bases. This CDR3 comprises 12 residues. Germline lookup yields CDR1 SGHTA and CDR2 FQGNSA. The variable domain in full, completed from reference TRBV7-2 and TRBJ2-3, reads GAGVSQSPSNKVTEKGKDVELRCDPISGHTALYWYRQSLGQGLEFLIYFQGNSAPDKSGLPSDRFSAERTGGSVSTLTIQRTQQEDSAVYLCASRIYTDTQYFGPGTRLTVL.

The chain carries TRBV4-1 and TRBJ2-7; maybe TRBD1 (5 bases). The V end was cut by 5 bases, the J end by 1 base, with 12 bases between. CDR1 and CDR2 (germline): MGHRA, YSYEKL. CDR3 size: 14 residues. The CDR3: CASSRGLISYEQYF. Here the CDR3 DNA reads TGCGCCAGCAGCAGGGGCTTAATATCCTACGAGCAGTACTTC.

This clonotype was seen more than once but under ten times. V gene TRBV11-2 combines with J gene TRBJ2-3, with no clear D. Germline CDR1 reads SGHAT; CDR2 reads FQNNGV. This CDR3 is built from 14 residues. Trimming removed 5 bases at V and 7 bases at J, with 16 bases between. The CDR3 nucleotides read TGTGCCAGCAGCCCGCGATCCCGACTGTATACGCAGTATTTT. Its translation is CASSPRSRLYTQYF. Looking up the rest from reference TRBV11-2 and TRBJ2-3 gives the full variable domain: EAGVAQSPRYKIIEKRQSVAFWCNPISGHATLYWYQQILGQGPKLLIQFQNNGVVDDSQLPKDRFSAERLKGVDSTLKIQPAKLEDSAVYLCASSPRSRLYTQYFGPGTRLTVL.

J is TRBJ1-2 and V is TRBV20-1; 8 bases line up with TRBD1. Germline lookup yields CDR1 DFQATT and CDR2 SNEGSKA (reference sequence). There are 13 residues in the CDR3. Trimming at V came to 2 bases and at J to 9 bases, leaving 8 bases not matched to a gene. CDR3 nucleotide sequence: TGCAGTGCTAGACTTCCGACAGGGGATCGCTACACCTTC. It codes for CSARLPTGDRYTF.

This clonotype appeared many times. V usage is TRBV7-8 and J usage is TRBJ2-3; 9 nucleotides line up with TRBD2. J gave up 0 bases and V 3 bases, and 4 bases lay outside the gene matches. Germline loops: CDR1 SGHVS, CDR2 FQNEAQ. The CDR3 consists of 16 residues. The CDR3: CASSFASGVSTDTQYF. In DNA form, the CDR3 reads TGTGCCAGCAGCTTTGCTAGCGGGGTTAGCACAGATACGCAGTATTTT.

The chain links TRBV25-1 to TRBJ1-5; 7 bases are shared with TRBD1. The CDR3 length is 16 residues. The V and J ends lost 4 bases and 5 bases, in that order; junction bases with no gene match: 11. Germline V gene data show CDR1 as MGHDK and CDR2 as SYGVNS. DNA for the CDR3: TGTGCCAGCAGTGGGGGGAGAGGGGGCGCAGATCAGCCCCAGCATTTT. It is translated as CASSGGRGGADQPQHF.

This clonotype was detected only a few times. In DNA form, the CDR3 reads TGTGCCAGCAGCTTAGCGGGGACAGCCTTTACAGGGGAGACCCAGTACTTC. Its translation is CASSLAGTAFTGETQYF. This sequence joins TRBV11-2 and TRBJ2-5, with 7 positions matching TRBD1. Looked up from germline, CDR1 is SGHAT and CDR2 is FQNNGV. The CDR3 is 17 residues long. The ends lost 1 base at V and 5 bases at J; junction bases unmatched: 13.

This clonotype was picked up a small number of times. V and J are TRBV6-5 and TRBJ2-1; 9 bases are a match to TRBD1. V gave up 8 bases and J gave up 1 base; unmatched junction bases: 6. There are 15 residues in the CDR3. Germline V gene lookup returns CDR1 MNHEY and CDR2 SVGAGI. In nucleotides, the CDR3 is TGTGCCAGCGAACCCGGGACAGGGTCCTACAATGAGCAGTTCTTC. This translates into CASEPGTGSYNEQFF.

This clonotype was recorded a few times. The gene calls are TRBV2 and TRBJ1-5; no clear D. CDR1 is SNHLY and CDR2 is FYNNEI in the germline V gene. Trimming cost V 3 bases and J 3 bases, with 12 bases left between them. This CDR3 has 15 residues. As DNA, the CDR3 is TGTGCCAGCAGTGAGGGAAGAGTCATCAATCAGCCCCAGCATTTT. Translated, it gives CASSEGRVINQPQHF.